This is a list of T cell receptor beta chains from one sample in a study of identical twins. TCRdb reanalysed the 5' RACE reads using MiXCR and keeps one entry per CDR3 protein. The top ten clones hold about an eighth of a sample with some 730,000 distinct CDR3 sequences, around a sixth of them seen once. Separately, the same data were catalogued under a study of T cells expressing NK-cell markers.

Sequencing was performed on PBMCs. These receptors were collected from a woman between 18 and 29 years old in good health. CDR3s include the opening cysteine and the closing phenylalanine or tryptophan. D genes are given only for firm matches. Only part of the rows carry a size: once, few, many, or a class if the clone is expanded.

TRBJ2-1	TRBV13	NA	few	TGTGCCAGCAGCTTAGACAGACTCGGTGGGGAGCAGTTCTTC	CASSLDRLGGEQFF
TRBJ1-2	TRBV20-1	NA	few	TGCAGTGCCTATGCACTTGGTGGCTACACCTTC	CSAYALGGYTF
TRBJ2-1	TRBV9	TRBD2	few	TGTGCCAGCAGCGATCCTAGCGGGGGGGCCGACGGTGAGCAGTTCTTC	CASSDPSGGADGEQFF
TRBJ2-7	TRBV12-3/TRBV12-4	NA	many	TGTGCCAGCAGTTACCCGGGGTTAGCCGTAACTAGCCACGAGCAGTACTTC	CASSYPGLAVTSHEQYF
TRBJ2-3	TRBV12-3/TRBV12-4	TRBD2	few	TGTGCCAGCACCCCACGGATTAGCGGGGGGGCAGATACGCAGTATTTT	CASTPRISGGADTQYF
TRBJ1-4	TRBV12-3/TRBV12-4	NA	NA	TGTGCCAGCAGCCTCAATCGGGAAAAACTGTTTTTT	CASSLNREKLFF
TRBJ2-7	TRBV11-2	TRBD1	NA	TGTGCCAGCAGCCCAACGACAGGGGGGCGCGAGCAGTACTTC	CASSPTTGGREQYF
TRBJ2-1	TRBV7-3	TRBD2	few	TGTGCCAGCAGCCGCAGCGGGGGGGCTAATGAGCAGTTCTTC	CASSRSGGANEQFF
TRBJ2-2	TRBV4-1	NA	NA	TGCGCCAGCAGCCAAGATCACGGGGAGCTGTTTTTT	CASSQDHGELFF
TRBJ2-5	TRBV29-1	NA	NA	TGCAGCGTTGCGGGCGAAGAGACCCAGTACTTC	CSVAGEETQYF
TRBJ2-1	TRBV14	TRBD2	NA	TGTGCCAGCAGCCAAGCCCGACTAGCGGGGTACAATGAGCAGTTCTTC	CASSQARLAGYNEQFF
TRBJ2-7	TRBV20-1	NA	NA	TGCAGTTTTAGAAGTGGCGGAGACGAGCAGTACTTC	CSFRSGGDEQYF
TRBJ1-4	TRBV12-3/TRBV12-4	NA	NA	TGTGCCAGCAGCTTACGGGGGTGGCTTAATGAAAAACTGTTTTTT	CASSLRGWLNEKLFF
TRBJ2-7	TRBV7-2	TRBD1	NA	TGTGCCAGCAGCCCCAACCGACAGGGGGTCTCCTACGAGCAGTACTTC	CASSPNRQGVSYEQYF